Below are 29 T cell receptor beta chains sequenced from a single sample in a study of cytomegalovirus exposure and HLA in healthy donors. The PCR ran on 60 Vbeta and 13 Jbeta primers. Some clones are missing from TCRdb's copy, which holds only in-frame ones; the method was immunoSEQ multiplex PCR. The table lists tens of thousands of clones, approximately 7.6% of them singletons, with 2.3% in the top ten. The sequencing input was PBMCs. The receptors stem from a middle-aged man in good health and CMV-seronegative.

This clone was counted between two and nine times. This chain links TRBV6-1 with TRBJ2-1; D might be TRBD2 (6 bases). The CDR3 extends over 16 amino acids. Trimming took 3 bases from V and 5 from J, leaving 17 bases between them. In germline, CDR1 is MNHNS, CDR2 SASEGT. The DNA of the CDR3 is TGTGCCAGCAGTGACCGCCGGGACTGGGCCCACAATGAGCAGTTCTTC. The encoded protein is CASSDRRDWAHNEQFF.

V is TRBV28 and J is TRBJ1-1; 7 bases line up with TRBD1. Germline values: CDR1 MDHEN, CDR2 SYDVKM. This CDR3 comprises 17 residues. V lost 2 bases and J lost 1; bases outside the gene matches: 10. CDR3 in DNA: TGTGCCAGCAGTTTAGAGGGGGCCCCCTTATCGAACACTGAAGCTTTCTTT. Its protein product is CASSLEGAPLSNTEAFF.

Worth noting for this clone: The conserved phenylalanine or tryptophan normally closing the CDR3 is absent here, so this likely arose from a read error. The gene calls are TRBV2 and TRBJ2-6; TRBD1 might be the D (6 bases). Germline V gene data show CDR1 as SNHLY and CDR2 as FYNNEI. Trimming left V 6 bases short and J 0 bases short, with 15 bases between. This CDR3 has 17 amino acids. CDR3 sequence (DNA): TGTGCCAGCAGATCCTGGGGACAAAGCTCTGGGGCCAACGTCCTGACTGTC. Amino acids: CASRSWGQSSGANVLTV.

The sample holds a few counts of this clone. The chain recombines TRBV4-1 with TRBJ2-3; D call uncertain. Germline CDR1 and CDR2: MGHRA and YSYEKL. The V gene lost 4 bases and the J gene lost 2 bases, with 10 bases spanning the gap. The CDR3 is made up of 14 amino acids. CDR3 in amino acids: CASSPESFTDTQYF. DNA for the CDR3: TGCGCCAGCAGCCCAGAGAGTTTCACAGATACGCAGTATTTT.

This clone was counted only a few times. The J gene is TRBJ1-2, the V gene TRBV18; the D gene is possibly TRBD1 (6 bases). The germline CDR1 and CDR2 sequences are KGHSH and LQKENI. CDR3 length: 15 amino acids. V gave up 4 bases and J gave up 0 bases, with 12 bases separating them. The CDR3 sequence is CASSQSGVPNYGYTF. The DNA of the CDR3 is TGTGCCAGCTCACAGTCAGGGGTGCCTAACTATGGCTACACCTTC.

This clone has just a few counts. The rearrangement uses TRBV28 and TRBJ2-2, with D uncertain. Germline V gives CDR1 MDHEN, CDR2 SYDVKM. V shed 3 bases and J shed 0 bases, with 17 bases lying between them. The CDR3 has 18 residues. As DNA, the CDR3 is TGTGCCAGCAGTTTTTGGAGCTGGGTCGCTCCGAACACCGGGGAGCTGTTTTTT. It specifies CASSFWSWVAPNTGELFF.

The chain combines TRBV5-1 with TRBJ2-6; 9 bases align to TRBD2. In germline, CDR1 is SGHRS, CDR2 YFSETQ. The CDR3 runs 18 residues. J was trimmed by 0 bases and V by 2 bases; bases with no gene match: 6. This CDR3 is CASSFRAGGSSGANVLTF. CDR3 sequence (DNA): TGCGCCAGCAGCTTCCGAGCGGGGGGAAGCTCTGGGGCCAACGTCCTGACTTTC.

V usage is TRBV19 and J usage is TRBJ2-1; 7 bases map to TRBD2. CDR1 and CDR2 (germline): LNHDA, SQIVND (reference sequence). V lost 3 bases, J lost 5 bases, and 7 bases stayed unmatched. This CDR3 region has 15 residues. CDR3 coding DNA: TGTGCCAGTAGTATTGCGCTAGCGGCCAACAATGAGCAGTTCTTC. Translation: CASSIALAANNEQFF.

This clone came up a few times. V and J are TRBV6-1 and TRBJ2-7, with 7 bases fitting TRBD1. Trimming cost V 8 bases and J 4 bases; bases outside gene matches: 14. Germline V gene data show CDR1 as MNHNS and CDR2 as SASEGT. This CDR3 is built from 15 residues. The CDR3 reads CASLNTRQGKYEQYF. The CDR3 DNA is TGTGCCAGCCTAAACACTCGACAGGGAAAGTACGAGCAGTACTTC.

This clone was counted a few times. The gene calls are TRBV7-3 and TRBJ2-7, with D perhaps TRBD1 (6 bases). In germline, CDR1 is SGHTA, CDR2 FQGTGA. Trimming took 5 bases from V and 2 from J, leaving 22 bases between them. CDR3 length equals 17 residues. The CDR3 coding sequence is TGTGCCAGCAGCGTCACCGGGACATCGACGTTACCCTACGAGCAGTACTTC. It translates to CASSVTGTSTLPYEQYF.

This clone was seen a handful of times. The rearrangement links TRBV7-9 to TRBJ1-1; 7 bases fit TRBD1. The CDR3 spans 16 residues. V shed 3 bases and J 0 bases; nucleotides not matched to a gene: 7. Looked up from germline, CDR1 is SEHNR and CDR2 is FQNEAQ (reference sequence). CDR3 loop: CASSFATGRLNTEAFF. The CDR3 DNA follows: TGTGCCAGCAGCTTTGCGACAGGGAGATTGAACACTGAAGCTTTCTTT.

Only a few counts were recorded for this clone. V is TRBV10-3 and J is TRBJ2-7, with 10 bases identical to TRBD1. Unmatched junction bases numbered 11, after V lost 8 bases and J lost 7 bases. Germline V gene lookup returns CDR1 ENHRY and CDR2 SYGVKD. The CDR3 has 14 residues. DNA of the CDR3: TGTGCCATCGCAGTGGGGACAGGGGCGTATGAGCAGTACTTC. This gives the protein CAIAVGTGAYEQYF.

The V gene is TRBV9, the J gene TRBJ1-4, with 7 bases lining up with TRBD1. The CDR3 is 15 amino acids. From germline, CDR1 is SGDLS and CDR2 YYNGEE. The trim removed 3 bases at V and 6 bases at J, leaving 8 bases unmatched. The CDR3 protein is CASSALQGWDEKLFF. As DNA, the CDR3 is TGTGCCAGCAGCGCGCTACAGGGGTGGGATGAAAAACTGTTTTTT.

In DNA, the CDR3 is TGTGCCAGCAGCGAGACCAATAGACTAGCGGGGGAACCAAGAAGCACAGATACGCAGTATTTT. Translation: CASSETNRLAGEPRSTDTQYF. V gene TRBV9 combines with J gene TRBJ2-3; TRBD2 matches at 12 bases. The CDR3 runs 21 residues. Trimming cost V 3 bases and J 0 bases; bases outside gene matches: 17. Germline CDR1 and CDR2: SGDLS and YYNGEE.

This clone has only a few counts. The V and J genes are TRBV6-5 and TRBJ2-5; maybe TRBD2 (6 bases). The CDR3 covers 14 residues. The ends were cut back, 6 bases at V and 1 base at J, with 12 bases in the middle. The germline V gene encodes CDR1 MNHEY and CDR2 SVGAGI. CDR3 loop: CASRFGRGQETQYF. CDR3 bases: TGTGCCAGCAGGTTCGGGCGGGGCCAAGAGACCCAGTACTTC.

This clone was detected a few times. CDR3 nucleotides: TGCGCCAGCAGCCACAGACAGGGGGATTTTAGTTCACCCCTCCACTTT. This translates into CASSHRQGDFSSPLHF. This sequence joins TRBV5-1 and TRBJ1-6, with 9 bases lining up with TRBD1. Germline assignment: CDR1 SGHRS and CDR2 YFSETQ. The V segment lost 4 bases and the J segment 9 bases; nucleotides outside the gene matches: 11. CDR3 length equals 16 residues.

This clone was seen more than once but under ten times. The chain employs TRBV2 and TRBJ1-4, with a possible D match to TRBD1 (6 bases). V lost 6 bases and J 10 bases, leaving 15 bases between the germline ends. This CDR3 has 13 amino acids. Germline V CDR1 and CDR2: SNHLY, FYNNEI. The chain's CDR3 is CASRDSWLGKLFF. CDR3 DNA: TGTGCCAGCAGGGACAGTTGGCTTGGAAAACTGTTTTTT.

In its sample, this clone was seen a few times. This chain connects TRBV25-1 to TRBJ2-5; TRBD2 matches at 7 bases. The CDR3 sequence is 15 residues long. V gave up 3 bases and J gave up 1 base; unmatched junction bases: 5. The germline V gene encodes CDR1 MGHDK and CDR2 SYGVNS. The CDR3, as DNA: TGTGCCAGCAGTGATCCGGGGGGACCCCAAGAGACCCAGTACTTC. Protein sequence: CASSDPGGPQETQYF.

This clone was detected a few times. The chain has TRBV6-1 and TRBJ1-2; 7 positions match TRBD1. The CDR3 covers 17 residues. Trimming took 3 bases from V and 8 from J; bases not matched to a gene: 18. Germline CDR1 is MNHNS and CDR2 is SASEGT. The CDR3 here is CASSEALPGQTTRGYTF. The CDR3 DNA is TGTGCCAGCAGTGAGGCCCTTCCGGGACAGACAACGAGGGGCTACACCTTC.

This clone was recorded a few times. CDR3 sequence: CASSRQVGGAQYF. The CDR3 DNA reads TGTGCCAGCAGTAGACAGGTCGGTGGGGCCCAGTACTTC. The J gene is TRBJ2-5, the V gene TRBV5-6; weak D call: TRBD1 (6 bases). CDR3 length: 13 residues. V lost 5 bases and J lost 9, with 17 bases in between. The germline CDR1 and CDR2 sequences are SGHDT and YYEEEE.

Sample share makes this clone medium-sized. This sequence joins TRBV4-3 and TRBJ1-4; D uncertain. The germline V gene encodes CDR1 LGHNA and CDR2 YSLEER. The length of the CDR3 is 14 residues. Between the trimmed V and J ends, which lost 3 bases and 8 bases, there was a span of 13 bases. The CDR3 bases are TGCGCCAGCAGCCATTTCGGGCGGGAGGAAAAACTGTTTTTT. Its protein is CASSHFGREEKLFF.

The chain joins TRBV6-1 to TRBJ2-7; TRBD1 aligns across 10 bases. The CDR3 consists of 14 residues. CDR1 and CDR2 (germline): MNHNS, SASEGT. The ends lost 5 bases at V and 5 bases at J; junction bases unmatched: 6. CDR3 DNA sequence: TGTGCCAGCAGTACCGGGGACAGGGGCCACGAGCAGTACTTC. Residues: CASSTGDRGHEQYF.

This clone was observed a handful of times. The chain uses TRBV6-6 and TRBJ2-6; no firm D call. Per the germline V gene, CDR1 is MNHNY and CDR2 is SVGAGI (reference sequence). Between the trimmed V and J ends, which lost 5 bases and 3 bases, there was a span of 8 bases. The CDR3 extends over 14 amino acids. The CDR3 reads CASSTVGGANVLTF. In nucleotides, the CDR3 is TGTGCCAGCAGTACGGTTGGTGGGGCCAACGTCCTGACTTTC.

The chain couples TRBV5-1 to TRBJ2-5; maybe TRBD1 (5 bases). CDR1 SGHRS and CDR2 YFSETQ come from the germline V gene. The ends were cut back, 5 bases at V and 7 bases at J, with 9 bases in the middle. The CDR3 has 11 residues. The CDR3, as DNA: TGCGCCAGCAGATCTGACAGGACCCAGTACTTC. This gives the protein CASRSDRTQYF.

This clone showed up just a few times. The J gene is TRBJ2-2, the V gene TRBV5-1, with 7 bases that match TRBD2. Germline V gene data show CDR1 as SGHRS and CDR2 as YFSETQ. This CDR3 comprises 16 residues. Germline trimming cut 4 bases from V and 0 bases from J; bases unmatched to any gene: 6. The CDR3 DNA reads TGCGCCAGCAGCCCGTTGGCGGGGGCGAACACCGGGGAGCTGTTTTTT. Translating gives CASSPLAGANTGELFF.

This clone was seen a few times. As DNA, the CDR3 is TGTGCCAGCAGCCTCCTGTTGGGACAGGGGATCACCGAGCAGTACTTC. This sequence encodes CASSLLLGQGITEQYF. The V and J genes are TRBV5-4 and TRBJ2-7, with 10 bases fitting TRBD1. The CDR3 sequence is 16 residues long. In germline, CDR1 is SGHNT, CDR2 YYREEE (reference sequence). V shed 4 bases, J shed 6 bases, and the junction held 13 bases outside the gene matches.

This clone came up a few times. The chain is built from TRBV5-4 and TRBJ2-3; D is perhaps TRBD1 (5 bases). This CDR3 is 15 amino acids long. V lost 2 bases to trimming and J lost 0 bases, with 10 bases between them. CDR1 is SGHNT and CDR2 is YYREEE in the germline V gene (reference sequence). CDR3 region: CASSFTGPSTDTQYF. CDR3 bases: TGTGCCAGCAGCTTCACAGGCCCTAGCACAGATACGCAGTATTTT.

This clone was seen a handful of times. The chain carries TRBV28 and TRBJ2-2, with D tentatively TRBD1 (6 bases). Germline V gives CDR1 MDHEN, CDR2 SYDVKM. Trimming took off 6 bases at V and 4 bases at J, with 12 bases between the two ends. The CDR3 extends over 14 amino acids. This CDR3 is CASRTQGATGELFF. The DNA of the CDR3 is TGTGCCAGCAGAACACAGGGTGCCACCGGGGAGCTGTTTTTT.

This clone has only a few counts. The chain carries TRBV5-6 and TRBJ2-3; 11 bases fit TRBD2. The germline CDR1 and CDR2 sequences are SGHDT and YYEEEE. V shed 5 bases and J 8 bases; nucleotides not matched to a gene: 4. The length of the CDR3 is 13 residues. The CDR3 sequence is CASRLAGVGTQYF. The DNA for the CDR3 is TGTGCCAGCAGACTAGCGGGGGTGGGTACGCAGTATTTT. The complete variable domain, with remaining parts taken from reference TRBV5-6 and TRBJ2-3, reads DAGVTQSPTHLIKTRGQQVTLRCSPKSGHDTVSWYQQALGQGPQFIFQYYEEEERQRGNFPDRFSGHQFPNYSSELNVNALLLGDSALYLCASRLAGVGTQYFGPGTRLTVL.